This T cell receptor beta chain derives from a study of blood T cell repertoires in COVID-19 (dated by TCRdb to the early 2020s). A note on the overall study: Samples from collaborators originated in the United States, Italy and Spain and spanned both the acute and convalescent phases of COVID-19. A freely available public database, intended as a resource for researchers studying the immune response to SARS-CoV-2, is where the repertoires were released. Where HLA class I and class II types were available, the types were taken from metadata supplied by the sample provider, not from assay-based typing. The prospective study material was composed of cDNA or gDNA derived from T cells, B-cell-depleted T cells, or PBMCs. A de-identified subject ID, COVID-19 status, age in years and sex were almost always included in the sample metadata. Deeply sampled blood TCRbeta repertoires from subjects exposed to, actively infected with, or recovered from COVID-19 were included in the dataset. Samples were obtained from the ongoing ImmuneRACE study (first 160 participants) and from 1,254 subjects provided by 6 global collaborators. Results the study describes overall, beyond this receptor: How much clinical and demographic metadata was included differed by source and by participant, and the metadata was provided uncurated.

A second Seattle source provided samples from volunteer blood donors who had recovered from COVID-19. The collaborating institutions used their own protocols to collect whole blood in K2EDTA tubes. For TCRbeta analysis, collaborators shipped samples as frozen whole blood, isolated PBMCs, or DNA extracted from either of those sample types. With regard to this clone: No antigen is known for it. One base away there is no much larger clone; base qualities are not given.

TCRbeta CDR3 regions were amplified from genomic DNA by means of the immunoSEQ Assay, a bias-controlled multiplex PCR. In the authors' own workflow: The number of nucleated cells in each sample was estimated from the amplification of reference gene primers within the assay. To quantify the absolute abundance of each unique TCRbeta CDR3 rearrangement, sequence reads were collapsed and filtered. For each sample, productive Simpson clonality was calculated as the square root of Simpson's diversity index across productive rearrangements. The table was pulled from immuneACCESS by TCRdb, which kept in-frame rearrangements only. Such tables lose some clones; where checked, under half of the loss comes from unresolved V genes, and the rest has no known cause. That table is the source of V, J and clone size, and D and trimming were worked out from the DNA. The sample table holds fewer than 200,000 clones, of which around nine tenths were seen once. The top ten clonotypes cover over 0.7% of the sample.

The sample was peripheral blood. The clonotype was recovered from a woman aged 18-30 years who had recovered from COVID-19.

In nucleotides, the sequence is TGTGCCAGCAGCGTAGGCCCTAGCGGGGGTACTGGGGGTGAGCAGTTCTTC. This yields the protein CASSVGPSGGTGGEQFF. The chain employs TRBV9 and TRBJ2-1; 10 of the junction bases match TRBD2. Based on the germline V gene, the CDR1 and CDR2 sequences are SGDLS and YYNGEE. V ends up 0 bases short and J 9 bases short, with an unmatched junction base count of 12. Counted from cysteine to phenylalanine, this CDR3 has 17 amino acids. The retained sequence is limited to the CDR3, 51 bases, with the frame set at the first base.